Each of the 21 T cell receptor beta chains below was sequenced from the same sample in a study of cytomegalovirus exposure and HLA in healthy donors. PCR primers comprised 60 Vbeta and 13 Jbeta primers. Clones were read by immunoSEQ multiplex PCR, and TCRdb kept only the in-frame ones, dropping some. The table has about 230,000 clones, 85% to 90% seen once. The sequenced sample was PBMCs. Every receptor here comes from a young woman in good health and CMV-seronegative.

Concerning this clone itself: The junction shows a germline mismatch at one end, possibly a read error. The chain links TRBV7-9 to TRBJ2-7; no clear D. CDR1 and CDR2 from the germline V gene are SEHNR and FQNEAQ (reference sequence). The CDR3 is 11 residues long. The CDR3 region has the DNA TGTTCCAGCAGCGAGGCTGGCGAGCAGTACTTC. The encoded protein is CSSSEAGEQYF.

The chain uses TRBV21-1 and TRBJ1-4; TRBD1 reflects the table's D call only, with no check against the DNA. TRBV21-1 is a known pseudogene. The CDR3 runs 16 residues. The CDR3 sequence: CAPRWGTAGIYEKLFF. The CDR3 nucleotides are TGTGCCCCCAGGTGGGGGACAGCCGGAATTTATGAAAAACTGTTTTTT.

This clone has more than one count but fewer than ten. The chain combines TRBV2 with TRBJ2-3, with TRBD2 matching over 8 bases. Germline lookup yields CDR1 SNHLY and CDR2 FYNNEI. CDR3 length: 13 amino acids. V dropped 8 bases and J dropped 2; count of bases not matched to a gene: 3. For the CDR3, the DNA is TGTGCCAGCCAGCGGGGGAACACAGATACGCAGTATTTT. This translates into CASQRGNTDTQYF.

In DNA, the CDR3 is TGTGCCAGCGAGCCAAAGGTAAGGGGAGGGCTTGTAGAGGTGTGGCCCACCGGGGAGCTGTTTTTT. This gives the protein CASEPKVRGGLVEVWPTGELFF. The chain combines TRBV21-1 with TRBJ2-2; TRBD2, the table's D call, lacks a check against the DNA. TRBV21-1 is labeled a pseudogene. The CDR3 is made up of 22 amino acids.

The chain recombines TRBV7-9 with TRBJ1-2, with unresolved D. Trimming pared 6 bases from V and 7 bases from J, leaving 15 bases between. Germline loops: CDR1 SEHNR, CDR2 FQNEAQ (reference sequence). The CDR3 contains 13 residues. CDR3 bases: TGTGCCAGCAGACCAGCCGAGGATCCTGGCTACACCTTC. Amino acid sequence: CASRPAEDPGYTF.

The V gene is TRBV4-1, the J gene TRBJ2-7; TRBD2 aligns across 9 bases. The CDR3 has 13 amino acids. V shed 6 bases, J shed 4 bases, and the junction held 4 bases outside the gene matches. Germline CDR1 MGHRA, CDR2 YSYEKL. The CDR3 reads CASSQSGGYEQYF. In nucleotides, the CDR3 is TGCGCCAGCAGTCAAAGCGGGGGGTACGAGCAGTACTTC.

The chain employs TRBV5-6 and TRBJ1-5; 9 positions match TRBD1. CDR1 and CDR2 (germline): SGHDT, YYEEEE. CDR3 length: 17 residues. Trimming cost V 2 bases and J 5 bases; bases outside gene matches: 11. The CDR3 spells CASSFWSGGTGYQPQHF. Here the CDR3 DNA reads TGTGCCAGCAGCTTCTGGTCTGGCGGGACAGGGTATCAGCCCCAGCATTTT.

The V call is TRBV19, the J call TRBJ1-2; no reliable D call. The CDR3 totals 19 residues. Germline CDR1 reads LNHDA; CDR2 reads SQIVND (reference sequence). The V gene lost 5 bases and the J gene lost 5 bases, with 30 bases spanning the gap. The CDR3 DNA reads as TGTGCCAGTAGTTCAAGGATAACGGGGTGGAGACGTGAGACGTATGGCTACACCTTC. This encodes CASSSRITGWRRETYGYTF.

The chain is built from TRBV7-2 and TRBJ1-1; D is unresolved. The CDR3 spans 13 residues. The germline V gene encodes CDR1 SGHTA and CDR2 FQGNSA. The V gene lost 3 bases and the J gene lost 4 bases, with 9 bases spanning the gap. The CDR3 bases are TGTGCCAGCAGCTTTGGGAGTATCACTGAAGCTTTCTTT. This sequence encodes CASSFGSITEAFF.

J is TRBJ2-1 and V is TRBV6-5, with a weak D call TRBD2 (5 bases). The CDR3 is made up of 15 amino acids. Trimming took 8 bases from V and 2 from J, leaving 16 bases between them. Germline V gene sequence: CDR1 MNHEY, CDR2 SVGAGI. The CDR3 DNA reads as TGTGCCAGCCGGGGAACCGAGAACACCTACAATGAGCAGTTCTTC. Translated: CASRGTENTYNEQFF.

This clone appeared a few times. The chain links TRBV10-1 to TRBJ2-1; TRBD2 aligns across 11 bases. J was trimmed by 4 bases and V by 8 bases; bases with no gene match: 13. The CDR3 spans 17 residues. CDR1 is WNHNN, CDR2 SYGVQD, per germline (reference sequence). The CDR3 coding sequence is TGCGCCAGCTCAGTAGCGGGAGGGCCGAGGAAATACAATGAGCAGTTCTTC. It codes for CASSVAGGPRKYNEQFF.

The rearrangement joins TRBV5-1 to TRBJ2-7, with 8 nucleotides matching TRBD2. With V trimmed by 4 bases and J by 5 bases, 11 bases remained unmatched. CDR3 size: 15 residues. CDR1 SGHRS and CDR2 YFSETQ come from the germline V gene. In nucleotides, the CDR3 is TGCGCCAGCAGCCGTGGGCGGGAGGAATTCCACGAGCAGTACTTC. Translated, it gives CASSRGREEFHEQYF.

J is TRBJ1-1 and V is TRBV5-6, with D perhaps matching TRBD1 (5 bases). The CDR3 totals 15 residues. CDR1 and CDR2 (germline): SGHDT, YYEEEE. Trimming took 7 bases from V and 4 from J, leaving 20 bases between them. This CDR3 reads CASWFWDGGTTEAFF. The CDR3 DNA is TGTGCCAGCTGGTTCTGGGATGGAGGGACCACTGAAGCTTTCTTT.

The chain carries TRBV7-2 and TRBJ2-1; 11 bases are shared with TRBD2. V trimming: 10 bases; J trimming: 0 bases; junction bases outside the gene matches: 8. Germline V lookup: CDR1 SGHTA, CDR2 FQGNSA. This CDR3 contains 16 residues. This CDR3 is CATRTSGGNSYNEQFF. In DNA form, the CDR3 reads TGTGCCACGCGCACTAGCGGGGGAAACTCCTACAATGAGCAGTTCTTC.

The V call is TRBV9, the J call TRBJ1-1; D gene ambiguous. This CDR3 is built from 11 residues. The V gene's germline CDR1 is SGDLS and CDR2 YYNGEE. The CDR3, as DNA: TGTGCGGGTAGGGAGGGAACTGAAGCTTTCTTT. It is translated as CAGREGTEAFF.

V is TRBV11-2 and J is TRBJ2-3; 7 bases agree with TRBD2. The CDR3 sequence is 16 residues long. CDR1 and CDR2 (germline): SGHAT, FQNNGV. The V segment lost 3 bases and the J segment 7 bases; nucleotides outside the gene matches: 13. The CDR3 region has the DNA TGTGCCAGCAGCTTTGACCATGGCGGGAGTTTAAATACGCAGTATTTT. This sequence encodes CASSFDHGGSLNTQYF.

The rearrangement joins TRBV7-8 to TRBJ2-5; TRBD2 agrees at 8 bases. V shed 6 bases and J 4 bases; nucleotides not matched to a gene: 16. Germline CDR1 reads SGHVS; CDR2 reads FQNEAQ. The CDR3 totals 17 residues. CDR3 sequence (DNA): TGTGCCAGCAGATCCCGACGATCAGCGGGAGCGGTAGAGACCCAGTACTTC. Translated: CASRSRRSAGAVETQYF. The variable domain in full, completed from reference TRBV7-8 and TRBJ2-5, reads GAGVSQSPRYKVAKRGQDVALRCDPISGHVSLFWYQQALGQGPEFLTYFQNEAQLDKSGLPSDRFFAERPEGSVSTLKIQRTQQEDSAVYLCASRSRRSAGAVETQYFGPGTRLLVL.

The table lists this clone with a count of one. The rearrangement links TRBV25-1 to TRBJ1-2; a possible D gene is TRBD1 (5 bases). V was clipped by 6 bases and J by 7 bases, with 21 bases between them. Germline V gene sequence: CDR1 MGHDK, CDR2 SYGVNS. The CDR3 loop spans 15 amino acids. CDR3 sequence: CASRGGTRGSFGYTF. As DNA, the CDR3 is TGTGCCAGCAGGGGGGGGACGAGGGGCAGTTTTGGCTACACCTTC.

The gene calls are TRBV5-1 and TRBJ1-3, with 9 positions matching TRBD1. The CDR3 sequence is 15 residues long. Germline V gene sequence: CDR1 SGHRS, CDR2 YFSETQ. V gave up 7 bases and J gave up 4 bases; unmatched junction bases: 9. CDR3 in amino acids: CASLTTGGAGNTIYF. For the CDR3, the DNA is TGCGCCAGCCTAACCACAGGGGGCGCGGGAAACACCATATATTTT.

This clone was counted only a few times. This CDR3 is CASSKGTGQNEQFF. In DNA, the CDR3 is TGTGCCAGCAGCAAAGGGACGGGACAAAATGAGCAGTTCTTC. The chain combines TRBV5-4 with TRBJ2-1; D may be TRBD1 (6 bases). V dropped 4 bases and J dropped 7 bases, with 15 bases sitting between them. The CDR3 runs to 14 residues. Germline CDR1 is SGHNT and CDR2 is YYREEE (reference sequence).

The chain is built from TRBV4-2 and TRBJ2-5; 9 nucleotides line up with TRBD2. The CDR3 length is 16 residues. The germline V gene encodes CDR1 LGHNA and CDR2 YNFKEQ. V was pared by 0 bases and J by 2 bases, with 4 bases of the junction left unmatched. The CDR3 nucleotides are TGTGCCAGCAGCCAAGATCTCGCGGGGGGGCAAGAGACCCAGTACTTC. As protein: CASSQDLAGGQETQYF.